This is a list of T cell receptor beta chains from one sample in a study of T cell responses to AZD1222 COVID-19 vaccine. Method: immunoSEQ multiplex PCR; TCRdb's copy keeps in-frame clones and lacks some. The sample lists just under 55,000 clones, roughly 90% occurring once. This specimen consisted of peripheral blood, obtained on day 0 of AZD1222 vaccination. The origin of the receptors is an adult in good health. Each CDR3 is given with its conserved first and last residue. A D gene is named only where the DNA matches it firmly. Rows may omit the clone size; those that give it use once, few, many or a size class.

d_gene: NA
abundance: NA
v_gene: TRBV21-1
j_gene: TRBJ2-3
CDR3nt: TGTGCCAGCGGCGGGACATCTAGCACAGATACGCAGTATTTT
CDR3aa: CASGGTSSTDTQYF

d_gene: TRBD2
abundance: NA
v_gene: TRBV27
j_gene: TRBJ2-2
CDR3nt: TGTGCCAGCAGTTTTGACGGCGGGAGGGGCGGGGAGCTGTTTTTT
CDR3aa: CASSFDGGRGGELFF

d_gene: NA
abundance: NA
v_gene: TRBV5-1
j_gene: TRBJ1-3
CDR3nt: TGCGCCAGCAGCCGGGAGGGAAGCTCTGGAAACACCATATATTTT
CDR3aa: CASSREGSSGNTIYF

d_gene: NA
abundance: few
v_gene: TRBV29-1
j_gene: TRBJ1-2
CDR3nt: TGCAGCGTTCAGGAGGGTGGCTATGGCTACACCTTC
CDR3aa: CSVQEGGYGYTF

d_gene: TRBD2
abundance: NA
v_gene: TRBV24-1
j_gene: TRBJ2-3
CDR3nt: TGTGCCACCAGTGATTTTGATAGCGGGAGGAGGAATACGCAGTATTTT
CDR3aa: CATSDFDSGRRNTQYF

d_gene: NA
abundance: NA
v_gene: TRBV24-1
j_gene: TRBJ2-1
CDR3nt: TGTGCCACCAGTGCCGCGGGACAGACCTACAATGAGCAGTTCTTC
CDR3aa: CATSAAGQTYNEQFF

d_gene: NA
abundance: once
v_gene: TRBV28
j_gene: TRBJ2-2
CDR3nt: TGTGCCAGCAGTTTAAGGCTAACGAACACCGGGGAGCTGTTTTTT
CDR3aa: CASSLRLTNTGELFF

d_gene: NA
abundance: NA
v_gene: TRBV14
j_gene: TRBJ2-7
CDR3nt: TGTGCCAGCAGCCAAACACTCAGGGGTCTGGGCGAGCAGTACTTC
CDR3aa: CASSQTLRGLGEQYF

d_gene: NA
abundance: once
v_gene: TRBV12-3/TRBV12-4
j_gene: TRBJ1-5
CDR3nt: TGTGCCAGCAGTACATACGACAGTCAGCCCCAGCATTTT
CDR3aa: CASSTYDSQPQHF

d_gene: NA
abundance: NA
v_gene: TRBV7-8
j_gene: TRBJ2-1
CDR3nt: TGTGCCAGCAGCTTCCCTACAGGCTCCTACAATGAGCAGTTCTTC
CDR3aa: CASSFPTGSYNEQFF

d_gene: NA
abundance: NA
v_gene: TRBV23-1
j_gene: TRBJ2-7
CDR3nt: TGCGCCAGCAGTCAATATCCGGGCAGGGCCCACTACGAGCAGTACTTC
CDR3aa: CASSQYPGRAHYEQYF

d_gene: NA
abundance: NA
v_gene: TRBV19
j_gene: TRBJ1-2
CDR3nt: TGTGCCAGTAGTATGACAGGCTCCTATGGCTACACCTTC
CDR3aa: CASSMTGSYGYTF

d_gene: NA
abundance: NA
v_gene: TRBV19
j_gene: TRBJ1-3
CDR3nt: TGTGCCAGTAAGATTGGGCAGAACTCTGGAAACACCATATATTTT
CDR3aa: CASKIGQNSGNTIYF

d_gene: TRBD1
abundance: NA
v_gene: TRBV5-6
j_gene: TRBJ1-2
CDR3nt: TGTGCCAGCAGCACCGGACAGGGTTTTGGCTACACCTTC
CDR3aa: CASSTGQGFGYTF

d_gene: TRBD1
abundance: NA
v_gene: TRBV7-9
j_gene: TRBJ1-4
CDR3nt: TGTGCCAGCAGCCCCTTCGACAGGGGTCCTAATGAAAAACTGTTTTTT
CDR3aa: CASSPFDRGPNEKLFF

d_gene: NA
abundance: NA
v_gene: TRBV18
j_gene: TRBJ2-2
CDR3nt: TGTGCCAGCACCTCCGGGGTCTCGATCACCGGGGAGCTGTTTTTT
CDR3aa: CASTSGVSITGELFF

d_gene: NA
abundance: NA
v_gene: TRBV2
j_gene: TRBJ2-1
CDR3nt: TGTGCCAGCAGCATACAGGGCTCCTACAATGAGCAGTTCTTC
CDR3aa: CASSIQGSYNEQFF

d_gene: NA
abundance: NA
v_gene: TRBV3-1/TRBV3-2
j_gene: TRBJ2-1
CDR3nt: TGTGCCAGCAGCCAATGGGCTAGTCGAAGGAATGAGCAGTTCTTC
CDR3aa: CASSQWASRRNEQFF

d_gene: TRBD2
abundance: NA
v_gene: TRBV5-1
j_gene: TRBJ2-1
CDR3nt: TGCGCCAGCAGCCCTACTAGCGGGAGCGATGAGCAGTTCTTC
CDR3aa: CASSPTSGSDEQFF

d_gene: TRBD1
abundance: NA
v_gene: TRBV28
j_gene: TRBJ1-5
CDR3nt: TGTGCCAGCAGTCCCCCCGGGTCAGGGGGATTTTTCAATCAGCCCCAGCATTTT
CDR3aa: CASSPPGSGGFFNQPQHF

d_gene: TRBD1
abundance: NA
v_gene: TRBV5-1
j_gene: TRBJ1-1
CDR3nt: TGCGCCAGCAGCTTGGGACAGGGGGTGAAAACTGAAGCTTTCTTT
CDR3aa: CASSLGQGVKTEAFF

d_gene: TRBD2
abundance: NA
v_gene: TRBV18
j_gene: TRBJ2-7
CDR3nt: TGTGCCAGCTCACCACCCCTAGCGGGAGGCGAGCAGTACTTC
CDR3aa: CASSPPLAGGEQYF

d_gene: NA
abundance: NA
v_gene: TRBV19
j_gene: TRBJ2-3
CDR3nt: TGTGCCAGTAGAACGACAGGAAGCACACACACAGATACGCAGTATTTT
CDR3aa: CASRTTGSTHTDTQYF

d_gene: NA
abundance: NA
v_gene: TRBV27
j_gene: TRBJ2-3
CDR3nt: TGTGCCAGCAGCCCGGGGGCACCCAGCACAGATACGCAGTATTTT
CDR3aa: CASSPGAPSTDTQYF

d_gene: NA
abundance: NA
v_gene: TRBV19
j_gene: TRBJ1-2
CDR3nt: TGTGCCAGTAGTATCAGGGCGCCTAACTATGGCTACACCTTC
CDR3aa: CASSIRAPNYGYTF

d_gene: NA
abundance: NA
v_gene: TRBV6-6
j_gene: TRBJ2-1
CDR3nt: TGTGCCAGCAGTCACCGCCGGCCGGGAGTTACATATTACAATGAGCAGTTCTTC
CDR3aa: CASSHRRPGVTYYNEQFF

d_gene: TRBD1
abundance: NA
v_gene: TRBV9
j_gene: TRBJ1-6
CDR3nt: TGTGCCAGCAGCGTTACAGGGGACTCACCCCTCCACTTT
CDR3aa: CASSVTGDSPLHF

d_gene: NA
abundance: NA
v_gene: TRBV5-5
j_gene: TRBJ1-5
CDR3nt: TGTGCCAGCAGCTTGGCCTACTACCCAGGAAATCAGCCCCAGCATTTT
CDR3aa: CASSLAYYPGNQPQHF

d_gene: TRBD1
abundance: NA
v_gene: TRBV10-3
j_gene: TRBJ1-2
CDR3nt: TGTGCCATCAGTGGGGGACAGGGCTCTGGCTACACCTTC
CDR3aa: CAISGGQGSGYTF

d_gene: NA
abundance: NA
v_gene: TRBV18
j_gene: TRBJ2-1
CDR3nt: TGTGCCAGCTCACCAAGAGCGGCTTACAATGAGCAGTTCTTC
CDR3aa: CASSPRAAYNEQFF

d_gene: NA
abundance: NA
v_gene: TRBV5-1
j_gene: TRBJ1-6
CDR3nt: TGCGCCAGCAGCTTGGTGCTGGGAGAGTCACCCCTCCACTTT
CDR3aa: CASSLVLGESPLHF

d_gene: NA
abundance: few
v_gene: TRBV18
j_gene: TRBJ2-1
CDR3nt: TGTGCCAGCTCACCAGGGCCCAATGAGCAGTTCTTC
CDR3aa: CASSPGPNEQFF

d_gene: NA
abundance: NA
v_gene: TRBV2
j_gene: TRBJ1-3
CDR3nt: TGTGCCACTTATGGAGGAAACACCATATATTTT
CDR3aa: CATYGGNTIYF

d_gene: TRBD1
abundance: NA
v_gene: TRBV10-1
j_gene: TRBJ2-7
CDR3nt: TGCGCCAGCAGCCCGGACAGGGGCGAGCAGTACTTC
CDR3aa: CASSPDRGEQYF

d_gene: NA
abundance: NA
v_gene: TRBV27
j_gene: TRBJ1-6
CDR3nt: TGTGCCAGCACCGACGAATGGGGGAGTGATTCACCCCTCCACTTT
CDR3aa: CASTDEWGSDSPLHF

d_gene: NA
abundance: NA
v_gene: TRBV9
j_gene: TRBJ2-5
CDR3nt: TGTGCCAGCAGCGGATTAGGGGGGGAGACCCAGTACTTC
CDR3aa: CASSGLGGETQYF

d_gene: NA
abundance: NA
v_gene: TRBV6-6
j_gene: TRBJ2-1
CDR3nt: TGTGCCAGCAGTTACTCGGAGTTATCCCTTGAGCAGTTCTTC
CDR3aa: CASSYSELSLEQFF

d_gene: NA
abundance: NA
v_gene: TRBV11-2
j_gene: TRBJ1-3
CDR3nt: TGTGCCAGCAGCACCGGACAAGCCTCTGGAAACACCATATATTTT
CDR3aa: CASSTGQASGNTIYF

d_gene: TRBD2
abundance: NA
v_gene: TRBV19
j_gene: TRBJ2-2
CDR3nt: TGTGCCAGTAGTCCCAGACTAGCGTCGAACACCGGGGAGCTGTTTTTT
CDR3aa: CASSPRLASNTGELFF

d_gene: NA
abundance: NA
v_gene: TRBV12-5
j_gene: TRBJ1-5
CDR3nt: TGTGCTAGTGGTTTGGAGGCCCGCGATCAGCCCCAGCATTTT
CDR3aa: CASGLEARDQPQHF

d_gene: TRBD2
abundance: NA
v_gene: TRBV19
j_gene: TRBJ2-3
CDR3nt: TGTGCCAGTAGTATTTCCGGGGGGTTGGGAGATACGCAGTATTTT
CDR3aa: CASSISGGLGDTQYF

d_gene: TRBD2
abundance: NA
v_gene: TRBV5-1
j_gene: TRBJ2-5
CDR3nt: TGCGCCAGCAGCTTGGCTCCGGTAGCGGGAGTGGAGACCCAGTACTTC
CDR3aa: CASSLAPVAGVETQYF

d_gene: TRBD2
abundance: NA
v_gene: TRBV19
j_gene: TRBJ2-1
CDR3nt: TGTGCCAGTAGTATACGGCAACTAGCGGACCGGCAGGGTGAGCAGTTCTTC
CDR3aa: CASSIRQLADRQGEQFF

d_gene: NA
abundance: once
v_gene: TRBV11-3
j_gene: TRBJ2-3
CDR3nt: TGTGCCAGCAGCTTCTCTAGTCAGATGGGAGATACGCAGTATTTT
CDR3aa: CASSFSSQMGDTQYF

d_gene: NA
abundance: NA
v_gene: TRBV18
j_gene: TRBJ1-2
CDR3nt: TGTGCCAGCTCACCGCGTGGGGGTCAGGACTATGGCTACACCTTC
CDR3aa: CASSPRGGQDYGYTF

d_gene: NA
abundance: few
v_gene: TRBV14
j_gene: TRBJ2-2
CDR3nt: TGTGCCAGCAGCCGGGATACAAACACCGGGGAGCTGTTTTTT
CDR3aa: CASSRDTNTGELFF

d_gene: NA
abundance: NA
v_gene: TRBV28
j_gene: TRBJ2-7
CDR3nt: TGTGCCAGCAGTTCGCCCGGGGGCGGTAGGCAGTACTTC
CDR3aa: CASSSPGGGRQYF

d_gene: TRBD1
abundance: NA
v_gene: TRBV11-2
j_gene: TRBJ2-3
CDR3nt: TGTGCCACTGGGGACAGGGATACTAGCGGCACAGATACGCAGTATTTT
CDR3aa: CATGDRDTSGTDTQYF

d_gene: TRBD2
abundance: NA
v_gene: TRBV5-1
j_gene: TRBJ2-1
CDR3nt: TGCGCCAGCAGCCCTAGCGGGAGCGCTTTCAATGAGCAGTTCTTC
CDR3aa: CASSPSGSAFNEQFF

d_gene: NA
abundance: NA
v_gene: TRBV6-6
j_gene: TRBJ1-2
CDR3nt: TGTGCCAGCACCTCCCGGGCCGCCGGAGGCTACACCTTC
CDR3aa: CASTSRAAGGYTF

d_gene: NA
abundance: NA
v_gene: TRBV5-1
j_gene: TRBJ2-7
CDR3nt: TGCGCCAGCAGCTTTCCCGGGGCCTCCTACGAGCAGTACTTC
CDR3aa: CASSFPGASYEQYF

d_gene: TRBD1
abundance: NA
v_gene: TRBV5-1
j_gene: TRBJ1-4
CDR3nt: TGCGCCAGCAGCCGGACAGGGTCGACCAGTGAAAAACTGTTTTTT
CDR3aa: CASSRTGSTSEKLFF

d_gene: NA
abundance: NA
v_gene: TRBV6-5
j_gene: TRBJ1-1
CDR3nt: TGTGCCAGCAGTTACTCTTATCCGGGGGCGGACACTGAAGCTTTCTTT
CDR3aa: CASSYSYPGADTEAFF

d_gene: NA
abundance: NA
v_gene: TRBV18
j_gene: TRBJ1-4
CDR3nt: TGTGCCAGCTCAGCGCAGCCGGGGGTTGAAAAACTGTTTTTT
CDR3aa: CASSAQPGVEKLFF

d_gene: TRBD2
abundance: NA
v_gene: TRBV27
j_gene: TRBJ2-1
CDR3nt: TGTGCCAGCACTAACGACCTCACTAGCGGGTGGTTGAATGAGCAGTTCTTC
CDR3aa: CASTNDLTSGWLNEQFF